This TCR beta chain came from a study of cytomegalovirus exposure and HLA in healthy donors. The CDR3 extends over 16 amino acids. V lost 2 bases, J lost 4 bases, and 7 bases stayed unmatched. CDR1 is MNHEY and CDR2 is SVGAGI in the germline V gene. Notes on the study in general: A later analysis appeared to link common viral pathogens to several of the most significant clusters. Reportedly, cytomegalovirus status was diagnosed with high sensitivity and specificity.

Amplification used 60 Vbeta primers and 13 Jbeta primers. The repertoire was sequenced with immunoSEQ multiplex PCR; TCRdb's copy has only in-frame clones and lacks some. The profile shows 150,000 to 200,000 clones, 77% of them singletons. Regarding this clone: Its antigen remains unknown.

The rearrangement uses TRBV6-5 and TRBJ1-2, with 10 bases fitting TRBD1. The sequence was obtained from a woman aged 55-69 years in good health and CMV-seropositive. The specimen was PBMCs. Written as DNA, the CDR3 is TGTGCCAGCAGTTACCGCAGACAGGGGGCTACCTATGGCTACACCTTC. It specifies CASSYRRQGATYGYTF.